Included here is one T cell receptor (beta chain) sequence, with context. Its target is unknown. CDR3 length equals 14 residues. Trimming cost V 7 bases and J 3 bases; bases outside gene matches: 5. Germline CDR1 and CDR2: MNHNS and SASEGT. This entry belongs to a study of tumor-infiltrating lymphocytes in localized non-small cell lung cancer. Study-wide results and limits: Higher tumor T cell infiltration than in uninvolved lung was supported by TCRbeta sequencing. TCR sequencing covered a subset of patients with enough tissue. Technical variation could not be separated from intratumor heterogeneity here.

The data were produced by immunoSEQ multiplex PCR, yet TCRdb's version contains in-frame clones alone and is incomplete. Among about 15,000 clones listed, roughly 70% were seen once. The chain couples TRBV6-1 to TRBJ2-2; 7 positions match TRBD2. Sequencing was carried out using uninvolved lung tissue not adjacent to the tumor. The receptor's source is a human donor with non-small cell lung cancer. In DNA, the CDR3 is TGTGCCAGCATACCGGCGGGAGACACCGGGGAGCTGTTTTTT. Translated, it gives CASIPAGDTGELFF.